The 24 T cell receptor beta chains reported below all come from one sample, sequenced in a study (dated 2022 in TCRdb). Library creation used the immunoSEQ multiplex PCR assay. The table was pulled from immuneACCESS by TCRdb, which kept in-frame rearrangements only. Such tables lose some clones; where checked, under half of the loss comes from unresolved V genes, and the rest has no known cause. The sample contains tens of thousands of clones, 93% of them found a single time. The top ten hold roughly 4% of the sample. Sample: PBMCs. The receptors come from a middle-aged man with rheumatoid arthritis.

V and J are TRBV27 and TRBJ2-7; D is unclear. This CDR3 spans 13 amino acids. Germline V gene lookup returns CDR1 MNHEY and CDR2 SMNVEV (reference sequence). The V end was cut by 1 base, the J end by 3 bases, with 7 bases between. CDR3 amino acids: CASSLYRNYEQYF. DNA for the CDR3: TGTGCCAGCAGTTTATATAGGAACTACGAGCAGTACTTC.

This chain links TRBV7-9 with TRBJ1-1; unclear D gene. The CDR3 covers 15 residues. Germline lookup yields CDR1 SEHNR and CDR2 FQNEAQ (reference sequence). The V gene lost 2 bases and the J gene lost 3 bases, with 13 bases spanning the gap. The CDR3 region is CASSLLRDGYTEAFF. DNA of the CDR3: TGTGCCAGCAGCTTACTGAGAGATGGGTACACTGAAGCTTTCTTT.

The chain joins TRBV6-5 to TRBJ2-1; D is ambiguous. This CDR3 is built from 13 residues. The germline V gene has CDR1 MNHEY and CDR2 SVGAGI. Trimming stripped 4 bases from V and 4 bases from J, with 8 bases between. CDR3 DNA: TGTGCCAGCAGTTTTCACGGATACAATGAGCAGTTCTTC. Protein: CASSFHGYNEQFF.

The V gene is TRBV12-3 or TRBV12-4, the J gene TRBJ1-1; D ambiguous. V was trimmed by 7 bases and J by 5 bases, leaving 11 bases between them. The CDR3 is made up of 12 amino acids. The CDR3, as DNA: TGTGCCAGCAACCAGCGCGGGACTGAAGCTTTCTTT. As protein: CASNQRGTEAFF.

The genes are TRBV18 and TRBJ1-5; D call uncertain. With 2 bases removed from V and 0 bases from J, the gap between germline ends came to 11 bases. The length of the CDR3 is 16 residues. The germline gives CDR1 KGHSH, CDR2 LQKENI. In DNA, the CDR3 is TGTGCCAGCTCACCATACGGGAGTAATAGCAATCAGCCCCAGCATTTT. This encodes CASSPYGSNSNQPQHF.

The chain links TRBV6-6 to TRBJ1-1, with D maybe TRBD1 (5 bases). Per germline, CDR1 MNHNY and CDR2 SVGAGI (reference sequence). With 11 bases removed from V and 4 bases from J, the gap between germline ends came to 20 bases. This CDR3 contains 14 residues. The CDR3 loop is CASEPGPQGTEAFF. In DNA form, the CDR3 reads TGTGCCTCGGAGCCGGGTCCTCAGGGCACTGAAGCTTTCTTT.

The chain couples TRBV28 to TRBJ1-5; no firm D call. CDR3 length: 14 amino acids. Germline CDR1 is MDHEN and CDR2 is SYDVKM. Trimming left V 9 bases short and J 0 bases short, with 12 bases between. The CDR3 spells CASRGPYSNQPQHF. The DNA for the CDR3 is TGTGCCAGTAGAGGGCCCTATAGCAATCAGCCCCAGCATTTT. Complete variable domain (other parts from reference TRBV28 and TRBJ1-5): DVKVTQSSRYLVKRTGEKVFLECVQDMDHENMFWYRQDPGLGLRLIYFSYDVKMKEKGDIPEGYSVSREKKERFSLILESASTNQTSMYLCASRGPYSNQPQHFGDGTRLSIL.

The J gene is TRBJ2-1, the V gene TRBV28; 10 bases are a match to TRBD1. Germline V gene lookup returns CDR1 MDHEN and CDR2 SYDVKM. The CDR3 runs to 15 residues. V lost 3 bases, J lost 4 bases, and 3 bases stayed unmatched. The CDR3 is CASSFDRGLYNEQFF. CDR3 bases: TGTGCCAGCAGTTTCGACAGGGGGCTGTACAATGAGCAGTTCTTC.

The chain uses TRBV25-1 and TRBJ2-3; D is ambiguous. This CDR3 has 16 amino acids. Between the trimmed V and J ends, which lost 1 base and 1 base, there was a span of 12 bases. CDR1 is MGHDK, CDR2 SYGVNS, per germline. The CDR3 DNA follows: TGTGCCAGCAGTGAATCCGGTGCTGGAGGCACAGATACGCAGTATTTT. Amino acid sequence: CASSESGAGGTDTQYF.

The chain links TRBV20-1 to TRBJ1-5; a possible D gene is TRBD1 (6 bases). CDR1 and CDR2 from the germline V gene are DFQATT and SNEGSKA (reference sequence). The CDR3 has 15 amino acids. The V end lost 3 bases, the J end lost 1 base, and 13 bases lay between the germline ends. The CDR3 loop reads CSASYRAGSNQPQHF. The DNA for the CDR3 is TGCAGTGCTAGTTACAGGGCTGGGAGCAATCAGCCCCAGCATTTT.

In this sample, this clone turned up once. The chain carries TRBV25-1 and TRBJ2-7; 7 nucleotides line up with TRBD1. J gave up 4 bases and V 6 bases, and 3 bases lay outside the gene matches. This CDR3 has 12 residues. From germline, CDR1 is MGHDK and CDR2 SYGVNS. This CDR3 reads CASSGTAYEQYF. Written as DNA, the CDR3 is TGTGCCAGCAGCGGGACAGCATACGAGCAGTACTTC.

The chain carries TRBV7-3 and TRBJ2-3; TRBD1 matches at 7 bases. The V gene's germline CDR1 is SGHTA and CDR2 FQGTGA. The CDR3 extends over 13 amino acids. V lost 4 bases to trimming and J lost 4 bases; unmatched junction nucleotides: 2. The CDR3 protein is CASSSTGADTQYF. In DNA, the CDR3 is TGTGCCAGCAGCTCCACAGGGGCAGATACGCAGTATTTT.

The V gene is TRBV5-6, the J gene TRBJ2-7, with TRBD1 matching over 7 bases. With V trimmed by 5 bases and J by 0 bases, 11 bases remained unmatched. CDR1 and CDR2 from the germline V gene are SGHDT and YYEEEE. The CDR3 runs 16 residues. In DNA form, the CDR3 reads TGTGCCAGCAGATTGTTGGGACAGACGAGCTCCTACGAGCAGTACTTC. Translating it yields CASRLLGQTSSYEQYF.

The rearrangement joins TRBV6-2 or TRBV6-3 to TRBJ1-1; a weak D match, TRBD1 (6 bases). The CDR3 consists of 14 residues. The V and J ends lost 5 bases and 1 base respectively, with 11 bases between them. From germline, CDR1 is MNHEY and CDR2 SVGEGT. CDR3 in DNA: TGTGCCAGCAGTCCCCCGGGACAGAACACTGAAGCTTTCTTT. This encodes CASSPPGQNTEAFF.

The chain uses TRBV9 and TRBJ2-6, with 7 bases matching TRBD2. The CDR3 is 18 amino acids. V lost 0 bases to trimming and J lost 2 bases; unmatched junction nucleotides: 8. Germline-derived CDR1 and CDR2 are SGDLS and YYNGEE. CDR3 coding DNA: TGTGCCAGCAGCGTAGCGCCTAGCGGAGGGACTGGGGCCAACGTCCTGACTTTC. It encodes CASSVAPSGGTGANVLTF.

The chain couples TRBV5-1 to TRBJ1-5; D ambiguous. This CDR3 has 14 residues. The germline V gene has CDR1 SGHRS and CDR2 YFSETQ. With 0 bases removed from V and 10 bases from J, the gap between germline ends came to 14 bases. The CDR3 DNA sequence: TGCGCCAGCAGCTTGGTTGGGGAGAAGGAACCCCAGCATTTT. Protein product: CASSLVGEKEPQHF.

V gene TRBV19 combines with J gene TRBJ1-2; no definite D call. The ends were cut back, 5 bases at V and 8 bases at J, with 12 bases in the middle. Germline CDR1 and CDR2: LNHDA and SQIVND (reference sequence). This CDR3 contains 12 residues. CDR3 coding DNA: TGTGCCAGTAGTTACACGTCCTACGGCTACACCTTC. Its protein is CASSYTSYGYTF.

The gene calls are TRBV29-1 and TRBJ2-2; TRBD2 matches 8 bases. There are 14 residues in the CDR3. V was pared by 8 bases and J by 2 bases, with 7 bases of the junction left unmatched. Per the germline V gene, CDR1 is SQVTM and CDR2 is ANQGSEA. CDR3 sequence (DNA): TGCAGCTATCAAACTAGCGGAAACACCGGGGAGCTGTTTTTT. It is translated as CSYQTSGNTGELFF.

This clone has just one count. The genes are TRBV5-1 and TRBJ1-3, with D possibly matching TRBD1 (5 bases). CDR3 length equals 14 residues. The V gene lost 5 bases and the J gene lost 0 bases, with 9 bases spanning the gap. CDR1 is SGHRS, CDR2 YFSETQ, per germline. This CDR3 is CASSAGGSGNTIYF. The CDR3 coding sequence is TGCGCCAGCAGTGCGGGGGGCTCTGGAAACACCATATATTTT.

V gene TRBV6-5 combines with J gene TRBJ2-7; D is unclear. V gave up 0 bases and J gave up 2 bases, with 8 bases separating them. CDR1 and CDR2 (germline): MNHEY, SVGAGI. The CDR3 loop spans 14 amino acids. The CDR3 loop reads CASSYSSSTYEQYF. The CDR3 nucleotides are TGTGCCAGCAGTTACTCGAGTAGCACCTACGAGCAGTACTTC.

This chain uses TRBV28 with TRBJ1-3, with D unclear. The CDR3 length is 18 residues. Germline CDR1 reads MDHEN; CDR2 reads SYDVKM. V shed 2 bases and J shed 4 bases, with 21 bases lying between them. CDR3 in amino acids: CASSLHLQSSSKGNTIYF. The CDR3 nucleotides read TGTGCCAGCAGTTTACATCTACAGTCGAGCTCCAAGGGAAACACCATATATTTT.

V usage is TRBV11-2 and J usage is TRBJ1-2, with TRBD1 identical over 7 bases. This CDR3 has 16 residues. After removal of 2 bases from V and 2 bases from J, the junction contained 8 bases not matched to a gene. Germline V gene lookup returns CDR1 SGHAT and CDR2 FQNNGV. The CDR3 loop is CASSLKYGTENYGYTF. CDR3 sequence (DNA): TGTGCCAGCAGCTTAAAGTACGGGACAGAAAACTATGGCTACACCTTC.

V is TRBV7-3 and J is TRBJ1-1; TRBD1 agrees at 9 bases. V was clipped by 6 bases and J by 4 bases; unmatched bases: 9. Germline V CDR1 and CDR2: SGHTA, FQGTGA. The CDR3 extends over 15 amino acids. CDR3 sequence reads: CASSYGTGSATEAFF. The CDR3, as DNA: TGTGCCAGCAGTTACGGGACAGGGTCGGCCACTGAAGCTTTCTTT.

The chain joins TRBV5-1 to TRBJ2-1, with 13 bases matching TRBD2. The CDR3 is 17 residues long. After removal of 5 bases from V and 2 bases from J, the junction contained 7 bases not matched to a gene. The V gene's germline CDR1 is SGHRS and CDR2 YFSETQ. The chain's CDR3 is CASSHSGLAGPYNEQFF. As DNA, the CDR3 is TGCGCCAGCAGTCATTCGGGACTAGCGGGACCCTACAATGAGCAGTTCTTC.